This T cell receptor beta chain came from a study of early T cells in non-severe SARS-CoV-2 infection. Background on the study: Alpha and beta chains were unpaired, from unsorted whole-blood bulk RNA.

CDR1 and CDR2 (germline): MGHRA, YSYEKL. V was pared by 1 base and J by 1 base, with 9 bases of the junction left unmatched. The CDR3 spans 17 residues. This clonotype was detected ten times or more. TCRdb itself ran the 5' RACE reads through MiXCR, one entry per CDR3 protein. The sample consists of roughly 41,000 distinct CDR3 sequences, almost 5.5% of them appearing once. The sequenced sample was whole blood, obtained at baseline. This clonotype was sampled from an adult who was a healthcare worker with PCR-confirmed SARS-CoV-2 infection or an uninfected control (not recorded which). The rearrangement uses TRBV4-1 and TRBJ2-5; TRBD2 matches at 7 bases. In nucleotides, the CDR3 is TGCGCCAGCAGCCAAGGAGCTCTAGCGGAAGCCCAAGAGACCCAGTACTTC. As protein: CASSQGALAEAQETQYF.